A single sample is the source of the 2 T cell receptor beta chains below, sequenced in a study of siplizumab effects on memory and regulatory T cells. Using immunoSEQ multiplex PCR, the repertoire was profiled, and TCRdb retains in-frame clones only, with some absent. In the table there are about 50,000 clones, about 90% of which are singletons. Sequenced: naive CD8+ T cells sorted from blood. These receptor sequences come from a human donor in good health.

The chain couples TRBV7-8 to TRBJ2-7; D remains ambiguous. With 5 bases removed from V and 0 bases from J, the gap between germline ends came to 14 bases. CDR3 length equals 15 residues. Germline values: CDR1 SGHVS, CDR2 FQNEAQ. The CDR3 nucleotides are TGTGCCAGCAGCGTGGCGGACGATAGCTCCTACGAGCAGTACTTC. Its translation: CASSVADDSSYEQYF.

The rearrangement links TRBV27 to TRBJ2-1, with TRBD2 identical over 9 bases. With V trimmed by 6 bases and J by 4 bases, 7 bases remained unmatched. Germline V gene lookup returns CDR1 MNHEY and CDR2 SMNVEV (reference sequence). The CDR3 length is 15 residues. CDR3 loop: CASSPGTSFYNEQFF. The CDR3 DNA reads as TGTGCCAGCAGCCCCGGGACTAGCTTTTACAATGAGCAGTTCTTC.